This T cell receptor (beta chain) was obtained from a study of metastatic and nonmetastatic thyroid tumors. On the study more broadly: Repertoires of blood and of tissue (tumor or nodule) from malignant and benign thyroid patients were compared. Notes on the study in general: Reportedly, malignant thyroid tumors had significantly higher TCR beta diversity than benign nodules, in blood and tumor.

This CDR3 is built from 15 residues. The germline V gene has CDR1 LNHDA and CDR2 SQIVND (reference sequence). Until they underwent thyroid surgery, no patient had received any treatment. As originally analysed: The study's classifier, a distant-metastasis tool for papillary thyroid cancer, was built using CDR3 differences across clinicopathological groups. From the PCR reads, TCRdb re-called clones with MiXCR. For this entry, the V and J calls and clone size follow TCRdb and not the study's own pipeline. The repertoire holds tens of thousands of clones, with 15% as singletons. This clone turned up a few times. Its matching antigen is unknown. At one boundary the junction diverges from the germline segment, which might be a read error.

Sequences were obtained from blood. The genes are TRBV19 and TRBJ1-6, with TRBD1 as a possible D gene (5 bases). The receptor was isolated from a female donor with papillary thyroid cancer or a benign thyroid nodule (not recorded which). Some clones in this sample may be carry-over from other donors' samples. This CDR3 is CAGSQPQDGHSPLHF. CDR3 in DNA: TGTGCCGGTAGCCAACCACAGGACGGCCATTCACCCCTCCACTTT.